Listed below are T cell receptor beta chains from one sample, sequenced in a study of blood T cell repertoires in COVID-19. Data came from immunoSEQ multiplex PCR; TCRdb stores just in-frame clones and leaves some out. The data show about 400,000 clones, with roughly 89% seen just once and about 4.3% held by the top ten. What was sequenced was peripheral blood. The origin of the receptors is a woman in her thirties with acute or convalescent COVID-19. Both conserved end residues are part of each CDR3. The D gene is left open where the match is weak. The size entry is marked missing in some rows and otherwise reads once, few, many or a size class.

>TRBJ2-6|.|TRBV9|.
CASKRSGANVLTF
TGTGCCAGCAAGCGCTCTGGGGCCAACGTCCTGACTTTC
>TRBJ2-3|TRBD2|TRBV2|.
CASSRTSGGVNTQYF
TGTGCCAGCAGTCGAACTAGCGGGGGGGTGAATACGCAGTATTTT
>TRBJ1-6|.|TRBV2|.
CASSEGVLINSPLHF
TGTGCCAGCAGTGAAGGCGTTTTGATTAATTCACCCCTCCACTTT
>TRBJ2-7|.|TRBV5-1|.
CASSPNPYELSYEQYF
TGCGCCAGCAGCCCTAATCCCTACGAATTATCCTACGAGCAGTACTTC
>TRBJ2-7|TRBD2|TRBV6-5|.
CASKRRGGQYEQYF
TGTGCCAGCAAGCGGCGCGGGGGGCAATACGAGCAGTACTTC
>TRBJ2-3|TRBD1|TRBV24-1|.
CAPLDRDETDTQYF
TGTGCCCCCCTCGACAGGGATGAGACAGATACGCAGTATTTT
>TRBJ1-2|TRBD1|TRBV6-1|once
CASSEAIGQGTNYYGYTF
TGTGCCAGCAGTGAAGCGATTGGACAGGGGACCAACTACTATGGCTACACCTTC
>TRBJ1-2|TRBD1|TRBV27|.
CASSARTPGQGGYGYTF
TGTGCCAGCAGTGCACGAACACCGGGACAGGGGGGCTATGGCTACACCTTC
>TRBJ2-7|.|TRBV5-1|few
CASSSSYEQYF
TGCGCCAGCAGCTCATCCTACGAGCAGTACTTC
>TRBJ1-6|.|TRBV3-1/TRBV3-2|once
CASTYGLAHSPLHF
TGTGCCAGCACCTACGGACTTGCCCATTCACCCCTCCACTTT
>TRBJ1-2|.|TRBV30|once
CAWSAQSGGGGGYTF
TGTGCCTGGAGTGCTCAATCTGGAGGGGGAGGGGGCTACACCTTC
>TRBJ1-2|.|TRBV5-7|.
CASSPSYGYTF
TGTGCCAGCAGCCCCTCCTATGGCTACACCTTC
>TRBJ1-4|.|TRBV5-6|.
CASSYGHVSEKLFF
TGTGCCAGCAGCTATGGACATGTGAGTGAAAAACTGTTTTTT
>TRBJ2-7|TRBD1|TRBV2|once
CASSEWTGGSYEQYF
TGTGCCAGCAGTGAATGGACAGGGGGCTCCTACGAGCAGTACTTC
>TRBJ2-7|TRBD1|TRBV5-1|.
CASTPDRPAAYEQYF
TGCGCCAGCACCCCGGACAGGCCCGCGGCCTACGAGCAGTACTTC
>TRBJ2-3|.|TRBV4-1|once
CASRAQGTDTQYF
TGCGCCAGCAGAGCTCAGGGTACAGATACGCAGTATTTT
>TRBJ2-6|.|TRBV27|.
CASSFFGSGANVLTF
TGTGCCAGCAGTTTCTTCGGCTCTGGGGCCAACGTCCTGACTTTC
>TRBJ1-4|.|TRBV30|.
CAWSVPSAGVIEKLFF
TGTGCCTGGAGTGTACCGTCAGCAGGGGTTATCGAAAAACTGTTTTTT
>TRBJ2-1|TRBD2|TRBV2|once
CASTRAGLAGGSYNEQFF
TGTGCCAGCACCCGAGCCGGTCTAGCGGGGGGCTCCTACAATGAGCAGTTCTTC
>TRBJ2-4|TRBD2|TRBV5-5|.
CASMTETSGGAAKNIQYF
TGTGCCAGCATGACCGAGACTAGCGGGGGGGCAGCCAAAAACATTCAGTACTTC
>TRBJ2-5|TRBD1|TRBV19|once
CASSMLDRKETQYF
TGTGCCAGTAGTATGTTGGACAGGAAAGAGACCCAGTACTTC
>TRBJ1-4|.|TRBV6-5|.
CASRKWGDDTKLFF
TGTGCCAGCAGGAAATGGGGGGACGATACCAAACTGTTTTTT
>TRBJ2-2|TRBD1|TRBV11-3|.
CASSKDRVTGELFF
TGTGCCAGCAGCAAAGACAGGGTCACCGGGGAGCTGTTTTTT
>TRBJ1-1|TRBD1|TRBV12-3/TRBV12-4|.
CASSFETGLKAFF
TGTGCCAGCAGTTTCGAGACAGGGTTAAAAGCTTTCTTT
>TRBJ1-1|.|TRBV5-1|once
CASSTQEGLLTEAFF
TGCGCCAGCAGCACCCAGGAGGGGCTGCTAACTGAAGCTTTCTTT
>TRBJ2-5|.|TRBV15|.
CATSRGRGGETQYF
TGTGCCACCAGCAGGGGGCGGGGAGGTGAGACCCAGTACTTC
>TRBJ2-1|TRBD1|TRBV4-1|.
CASSQYDRGNEQFF
TGCGCCAGCAGCCAATACGACAGGGGCAATGAGCAGTTCTTC
>TRBJ2-3|.|TRBV9|.
CASSAVVAGIGDTQYF
TGTGCCAGCAGCGCTGTCGTTGCGGGTATAGGAGATACGCAGTATTTT
>TRBJ1-6|.|TRBV12-3/TRBV12-4|.
CASSFVNSPLHF
TGTGCCAGCAGCTTCGTGAATTCACCCCTCCACTTT
>TRBJ2-1|TRBD2|TRBV5-1|.
CASSPLAGVAYNEQFF
TGCGCCAGCAGCCCCCTAGCGGGGGTGGCCTACAATGAGCAGTTCTTC